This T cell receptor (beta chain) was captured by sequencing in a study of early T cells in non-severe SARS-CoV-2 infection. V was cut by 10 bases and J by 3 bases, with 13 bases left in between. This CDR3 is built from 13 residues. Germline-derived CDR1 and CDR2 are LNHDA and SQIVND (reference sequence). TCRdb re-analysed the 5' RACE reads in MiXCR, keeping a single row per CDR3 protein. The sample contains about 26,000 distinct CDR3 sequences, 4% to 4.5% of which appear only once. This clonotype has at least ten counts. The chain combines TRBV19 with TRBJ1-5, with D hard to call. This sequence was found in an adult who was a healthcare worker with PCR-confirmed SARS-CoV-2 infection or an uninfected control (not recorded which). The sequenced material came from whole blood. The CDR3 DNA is TGTGCCACCTCATACAGCTACAATCAGCCCCAGCATTTT. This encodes CATSYSYNQPQHF.